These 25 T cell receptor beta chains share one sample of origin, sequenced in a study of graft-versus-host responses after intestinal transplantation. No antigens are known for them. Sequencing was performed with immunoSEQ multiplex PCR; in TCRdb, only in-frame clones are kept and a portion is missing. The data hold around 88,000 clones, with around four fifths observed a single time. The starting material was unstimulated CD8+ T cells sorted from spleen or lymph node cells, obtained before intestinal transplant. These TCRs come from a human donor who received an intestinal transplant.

In DNA form, the CDR3 reads TGCGCCAGCAGGCAGGCCCCACCTTACGAGCAGTACTTC. Translated: CASRQAPPYEQYF. This chain joins TRBV5-1 and TRBJ2-7; D is unclear. The CDR3 is 13 amino acids. Germline V lookup: CDR1 SGHRS, CDR2 YFSETQ. The V and J ends lost 5 bases and 4 bases respectively, with 13 bases between them.

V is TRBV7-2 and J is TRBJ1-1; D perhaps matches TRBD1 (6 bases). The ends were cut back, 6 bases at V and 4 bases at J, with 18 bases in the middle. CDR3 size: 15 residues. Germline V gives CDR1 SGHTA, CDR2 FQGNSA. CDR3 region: CASSTLSWGPTEAFF. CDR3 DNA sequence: TGTGCCAGCAGTACGCTTAGCTGGGGGCCCACTGAAGCTTTCTTT.

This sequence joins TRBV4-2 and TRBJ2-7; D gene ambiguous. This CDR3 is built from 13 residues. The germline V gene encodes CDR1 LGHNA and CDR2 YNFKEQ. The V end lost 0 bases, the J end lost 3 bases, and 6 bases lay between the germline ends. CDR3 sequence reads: CASSQDLDYEQYF. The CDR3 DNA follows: TGTGCCAGCAGCCAAGATTTAGACTACGAGCAGTACTTC.

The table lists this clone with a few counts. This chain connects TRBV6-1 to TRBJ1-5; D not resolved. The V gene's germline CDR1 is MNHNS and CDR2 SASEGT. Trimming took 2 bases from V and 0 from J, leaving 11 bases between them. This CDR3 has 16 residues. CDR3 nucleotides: TGTGCCAGCAGTGAAAGGTGGAGGTTTAGCAATCAGCCCCAGCATTTT. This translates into CASSERWRFSNQPQHF.

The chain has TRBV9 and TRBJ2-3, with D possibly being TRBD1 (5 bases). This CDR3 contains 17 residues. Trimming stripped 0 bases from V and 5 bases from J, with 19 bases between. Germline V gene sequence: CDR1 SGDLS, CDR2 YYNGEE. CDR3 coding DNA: TGTGCCAGCAGCGTAGATTTAGGGGCCGCCTTAGGAGATACGCAGTATTTT. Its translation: CASSVDLGAALGDTQYF. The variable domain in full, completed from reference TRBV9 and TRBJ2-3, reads DSGVTQTPKHLITATGQRVTLRCSPRSGDLSVYWYQQSLDQGLQFLIQYYNGEERAKGNILERFSAQQFPDLHSELNLSSLELGDSALYFCASSVDLGAALGDTQYFGPGTRLTVL.

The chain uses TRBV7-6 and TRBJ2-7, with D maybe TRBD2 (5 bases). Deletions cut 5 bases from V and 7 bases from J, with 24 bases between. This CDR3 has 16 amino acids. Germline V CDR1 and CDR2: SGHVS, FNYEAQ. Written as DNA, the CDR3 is TGTGCCAGCAGCCCTCGACCCCGGACCCAACCGGGAGAGCAGTACTTC. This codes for CASSPRPRTQPGEQYF.

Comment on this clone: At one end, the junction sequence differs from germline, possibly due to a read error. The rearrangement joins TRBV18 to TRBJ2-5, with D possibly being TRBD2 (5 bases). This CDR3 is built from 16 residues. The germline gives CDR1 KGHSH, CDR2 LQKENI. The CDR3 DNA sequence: TGTGCCAGCGCACCTCCTGTGCGGGCTGTTAAAGAGACCCAGTACTTC. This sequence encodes CASAPPVRAVKETQYF. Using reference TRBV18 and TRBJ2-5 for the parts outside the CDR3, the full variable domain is NAGVMQNPRHLVRRRGQEARLRCSPMKGHSHVYWYRQLPEEGLKFMVYLQKENIIDESGMPKERFSAEFPKEGPSILRIQQVVRGDSAAYFCASAPPVRAVKETQYFGPGTRLLVL.

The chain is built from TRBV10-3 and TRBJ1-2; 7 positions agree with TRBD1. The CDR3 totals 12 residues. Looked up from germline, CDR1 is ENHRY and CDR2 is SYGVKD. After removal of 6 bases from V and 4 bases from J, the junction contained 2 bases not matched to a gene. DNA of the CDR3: TGTGCCATCAGGGACAGGATCTATGGCTACACCTTC. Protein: CAIRDRIYGYTF.

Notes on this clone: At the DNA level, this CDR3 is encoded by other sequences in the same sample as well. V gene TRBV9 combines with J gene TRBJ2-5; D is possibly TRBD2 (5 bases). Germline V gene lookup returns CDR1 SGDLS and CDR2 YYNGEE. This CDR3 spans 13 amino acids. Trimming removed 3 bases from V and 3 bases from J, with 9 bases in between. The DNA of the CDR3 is TGTGCCAGCAGCGCTCGGGGAGAAGAGACCCAGTACTTC. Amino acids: CASSARGEETQYF. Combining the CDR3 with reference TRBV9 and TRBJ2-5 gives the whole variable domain DSGVTQTPKHLITATGQRVTLRCSPRSGDLSVYWYQQSLDQGLQFLIQYYNGEERAKGNILERFSAQQFPDLHSELNLSSLELGDSALYFCASSARGEETQYFGPGTRLLVL.

CDR3 loop: CASSQGTYSSYEQYF. DNA of the CDR3: TGCGCCAGCAGCCAAGGGACATACAGCTCCTACGAGCAGTACTTC. The chain couples TRBV4-1 to TRBJ2-7; D might be TRBD1 (5 bases). The CDR3 covers 15 residues. The germline V gene encodes CDR1 MGHRA and CDR2 YSYEKL. Trimming removed 1 base at V and 0 bases at J, with 10 bases between.

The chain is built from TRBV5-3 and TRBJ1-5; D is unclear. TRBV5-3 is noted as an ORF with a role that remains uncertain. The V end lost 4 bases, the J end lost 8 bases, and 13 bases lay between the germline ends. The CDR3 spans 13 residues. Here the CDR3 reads CARSHGRAKPQHF. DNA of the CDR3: TGTGCCAGAAGCCACGGGAGGGCAAAGCCCCAGCATTTT.

CDR3 loop: CASSRLAGENEQYF. The CDR3 region has the DNA TGTGCCAGCAGTCGATTAGCGGGAGAAAACGAGCAGTACTTC. The chain has TRBV6-6 and TRBJ2-7; 9 bases fit TRBD2. Germline V gene lookup returns CDR1 MNHNY and CDR2 SVGAGI (reference sequence). This CDR3 has 14 residues. With 5 bases clipped from V and 5 bases from J, the junction kept 7 bases outside the gene matches.

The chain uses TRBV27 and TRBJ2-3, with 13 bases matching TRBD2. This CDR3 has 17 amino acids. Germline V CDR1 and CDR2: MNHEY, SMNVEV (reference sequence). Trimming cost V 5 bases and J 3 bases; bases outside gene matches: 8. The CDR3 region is CASSILLAGGPTDTQYF. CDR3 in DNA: TGTGCCAGCAGTATTTTACTAGCGGGAGGGCCAACAGATACGCAGTATTTT.

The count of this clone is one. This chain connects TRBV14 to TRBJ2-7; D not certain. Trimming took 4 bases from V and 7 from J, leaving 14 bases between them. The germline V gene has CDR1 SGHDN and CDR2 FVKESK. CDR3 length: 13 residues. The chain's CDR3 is CASSPSRLGEQYF. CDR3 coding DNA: TGTGCCAGCAGCCCAAGTAGACTCGGGGAGCAGTACTTC.

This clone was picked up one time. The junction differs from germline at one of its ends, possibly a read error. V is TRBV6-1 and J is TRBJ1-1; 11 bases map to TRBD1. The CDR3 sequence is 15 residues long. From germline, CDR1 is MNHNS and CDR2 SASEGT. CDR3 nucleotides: TGTGCCACCAGTGGACAGGGGGCTTTGAACACTGAAGCTTTCTTT. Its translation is CATSGQGALNTEAFF.

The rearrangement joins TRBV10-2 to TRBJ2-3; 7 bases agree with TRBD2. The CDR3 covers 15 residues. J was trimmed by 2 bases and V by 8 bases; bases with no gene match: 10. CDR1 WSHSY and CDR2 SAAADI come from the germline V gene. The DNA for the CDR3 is TGCGCCAGCTCCCGCCGGACTAGACCCACAGATACGCAGTATTTT. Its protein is CASSRRTRPTDTQYF.

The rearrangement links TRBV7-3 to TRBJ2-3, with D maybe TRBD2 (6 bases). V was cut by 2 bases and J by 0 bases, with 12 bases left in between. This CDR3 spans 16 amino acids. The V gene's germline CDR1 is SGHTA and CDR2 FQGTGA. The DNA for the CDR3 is TGTGCCAGCAGCTTATTCGGGGGAGGAAGCACAGATACGCAGTATTTT. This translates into CASSLFGGGSTDTQYF.

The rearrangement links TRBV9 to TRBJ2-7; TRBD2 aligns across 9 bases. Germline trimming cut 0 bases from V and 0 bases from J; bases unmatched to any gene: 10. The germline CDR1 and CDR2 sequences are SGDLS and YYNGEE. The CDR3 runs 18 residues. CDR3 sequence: CASSVGSSGVVSSYEQYF. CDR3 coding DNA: TGTGCCAGCAGCGTAGGGTCTAGCGGGGTCGTTAGCTCCTACGAGCAGTACTTC.

The DNA of the CDR3 is TGTGCCAGCAGTCAACAGGGGGGGAATCAGCCCCAGCATTTT. Protein: CASSQQGGNQPQHF. The V gene is TRBV6-4, the J gene TRBJ1-5, with TRBD1 matching over 8 bases. Germline V gives CDR1 MRHNA, CDR2 SNTAGT. This CDR3 has 14 residues. The V and J ends lost 5 bases and 4 bases, in that order; junction bases with no gene match: 4.

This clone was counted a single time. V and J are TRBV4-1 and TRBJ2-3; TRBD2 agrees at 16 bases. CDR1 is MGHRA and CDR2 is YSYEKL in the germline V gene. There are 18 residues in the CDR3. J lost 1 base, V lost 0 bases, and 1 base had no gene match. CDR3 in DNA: TGCGCCAGCAGCCAAGAAGGGACTAGCGGGAGGGGCACAGATACGCAGTATTTT. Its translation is CASSQEGTSGRGTDTQYF.

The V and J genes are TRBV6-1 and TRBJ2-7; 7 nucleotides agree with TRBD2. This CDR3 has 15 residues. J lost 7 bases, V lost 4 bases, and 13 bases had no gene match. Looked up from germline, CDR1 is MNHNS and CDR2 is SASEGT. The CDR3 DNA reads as TGTGCCAGCAGTGGGGTGGCGACTCTGGGGGGGGAGCAGTACTTC. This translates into CASSGVATLGGEQYF.

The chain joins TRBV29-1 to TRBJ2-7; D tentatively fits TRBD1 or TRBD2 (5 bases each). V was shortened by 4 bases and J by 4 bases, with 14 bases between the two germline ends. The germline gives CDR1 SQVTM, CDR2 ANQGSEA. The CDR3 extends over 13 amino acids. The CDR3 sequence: CSVGIGDLYEQYF. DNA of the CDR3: TGCAGCGTTGGTATAGGGGACCTTTACGAGCAGTACTTC.

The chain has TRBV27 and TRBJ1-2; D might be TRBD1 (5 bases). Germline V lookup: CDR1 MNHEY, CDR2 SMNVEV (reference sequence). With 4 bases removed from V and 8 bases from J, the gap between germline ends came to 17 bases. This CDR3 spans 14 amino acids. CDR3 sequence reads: CASSYTGTTGGYTF. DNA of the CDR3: TGTGCCAGCAGTTATACCGGGACGACGGGAGGCTACACCTTC.

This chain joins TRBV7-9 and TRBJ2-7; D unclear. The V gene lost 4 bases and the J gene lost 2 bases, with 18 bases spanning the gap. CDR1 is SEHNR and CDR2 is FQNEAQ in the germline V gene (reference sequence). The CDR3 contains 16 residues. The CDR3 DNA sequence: TGTGCCAGCAGCTCAAGGAAGGTCGTCTATCCCTACGAGCAGTACTTC. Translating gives CASSSRKVVYPYEQYF.

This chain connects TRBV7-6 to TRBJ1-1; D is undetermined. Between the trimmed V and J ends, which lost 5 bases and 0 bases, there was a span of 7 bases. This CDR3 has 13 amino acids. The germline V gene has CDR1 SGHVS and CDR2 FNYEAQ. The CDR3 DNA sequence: TGTGCCAGCAGCCCCCTTTTGAACACTGAAGCTTTCTTT. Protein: CASSPLLNTEAFF.